This T cell receptor beta chain was retrieved from a study of control samples from healthy donors and cancer patients. Clones were read by immunoSEQ multiplex PCR, and TCRdb kept only the in-frame ones, dropping some. The table has 140,000 to 150,000 clones, around nine tenths seen once. The V end was cut by 5 bases, the J end by 0 bases, with 10 bases between. Per the germline V gene, CDR1 is LNHDA and CDR2 is SQIVND (reference sequence). CDR3 length equals 14 residues. The sequence derives from a young man in good health. The sample taken for sequencing was blood. The chain recombines TRBV19 with TRBJ1-1; D is uncertain. The CDR3 loop is CASSLAGVNTEAFF. The CDR3 DNA reads as TGTGCCAGTAGTCTCGCCGGGGTGAACACTGAAGCTTTCTTT. Filled out from reference TRBV19 and TRBJ1-1, the complete variable domain reads DGGITQSPKYLFRKEGQNVTLSCEQNLNHDAMYWYRQDPGQGLRLIYYSQIVNDFQKGDIAEGYSVSREKKESFPLTVTSAQKNPTAFYLCASSLAGVNTEAFFGQGTRLTVV.